This TCR beta chain was observed in a study of CD8+CD57+ T cells in acquired aplastic anemia. Study-level findings and limits: Roughly 31 CD8+ CDR3 sequences were shared between patients and controls.

There are a few counts of this clonotype. No antigen is known for it. According to the study, genomic DNA was the template for TCR beta VDJ and CDR3 profiling. TCRdb independently ran MiXCR on the reads; one entry per CDR3 protein. Among 200,000 to 300,000 distinct CDR3 sequences, around half were seen once, and the ten largest hold 6.5% to 8%. V lost 5 bases and J lost 3, with 11 bases in between. Per germline, CDR1 MNHEY and CDR2 SMNVEV (reference sequence). The CDR3 covers 13 residues. Whoever was chosen for sequencing had shown CD8+CD57+ cell expansion by flow cytometry. The sequencing input was sorted CD4+, CD8+, or CD8+CD57+ T cells (not recorded which) from PBMCs. This receptor was taken from a human donor with aplastic anemia. The rearrangement links TRBV27 to TRBJ2-7; D is perhaps TRBD2 (7 bases). The CDR3: CASSRGGVYEQYF. Here the CDR3 DNA reads TGTGCCAGCAGTCGAGGGGGGGTCTACGAGCAGTACTTC.